Below, 31 T cell receptor beta chains from the same sample are listed, as sequenced in a study of identical twins. TCRdb analysed the 5' RACE reads with MiXCR anew, one entry per CDR3 protein. This table has 1.5 million to 2 million distinct CDR3 sequences, about 31% appearing once. The sample consisted of cord blood. Source of these receptors: a newborn girl in good health.

The chain carries TRBV5-1 and TRBJ2-4; 15 bases align to TRBD2. CDR1 is SGHRS and CDR2 is YFSETQ in the germline V gene. The CDR3 length is 19 residues. The junction had 8 bases not matched to a gene; V was cut back by 4 bases and J by 0 bases. For the CDR3, the DNA is TGCGCCAGCAGCCCCGGACTAGCGGGAGGGAACATAGCCAAAAACATTCAGTACTTC. Protein sequence: CASSPGLAGGNIAKNIQYF.

This clonotype was counted between two and nine times. The rearrangement links TRBV28 to TRBJ2-7; 10 bases line up with TRBD2. V lost 3 bases to trimming and J lost 6 bases; unmatched junction nucleotides: 8. This CDR3 spans 15 amino acids. The germline gives CDR1 MDHEN, CDR2 SYDVKM. This CDR3 reads CASSFLTSGSGEQYF. In DNA, the CDR3 is TGTGCCAGCAGTTTTCTGACTAGCGGGTCTGGCGAGCAGTACTTC.

The V call is TRBV10-3, the J call TRBJ1-1; maybe TRBD1 (6 bases). The CDR3 extends over 14 amino acids. Germline assignment: CDR1 ENHRY and CDR2 SYGVKD. V was shortened by 5 bases and J by 6 bases, with 16 bases between the two germline ends. The CDR3 here is CAISQAGERAEAFF. The CDR3 DNA reads as TGTGCCATCAGTCAGGCAGGGGAAAGGGCTGAAGCTTTCTTT.

This clonotype has only a few counts. The chain joins TRBV3-1 to TRBJ2-2; TRBD2 matches at 7 bases. CDR1 is LGHDT, CDR2 YNNKEL, per germline (reference sequence). The trim removed 2 bases at V and 3 bases at J, leaving 0 bases unmatched. The CDR3 has 14 amino acids. The chain's CDR3 is CASSQLADTGELFF. CDR3 DNA sequence: TGTGCCAGCAGCCAACTAGCGGACACCGGGGAGCTGTTTTTT.

This clonotype came up a few times. V is TRBV28 and J is TRBJ1-2, with a weak D call TRBD1 (5 bases). The CDR3 is 15 amino acids. V lost 5 bases to trimming and J lost 1 base, with 14 bases between them. Germline values: CDR1 MDHEN, CDR2 SYDVKM. The CDR3 loop reads CASSPLSGHNYGYTF. CDR3 DNA: TGTGCCAGCAGTCCCCTATCCGGACATAACTATGGCTACACCTTC.

Of note for this clonotype: A much larger clone differs from this one at a single base, so this may be a read error. The chain carries TRBV6-5 and TRBJ2-7; 14 bases align to TRBD2. CDR3 length equals 16 residues. The ends lost 8 bases at V and 7 bases at J; junction bases unmatched: 13. The germline V gene encodes CDR1 MNHEY and CDR2 SVGAGI. The CDR3 sequence is CASAGTSGSSYNEQYF. The CDR3 coding sequence is TGTGCCAGCGCCGGGACTAGCGGGAGCTCCTACAATGAGCAGTACTTC.

About this clonotype itself: The junction differs from germline at one of its ends, possibly a read error. This sequence joins TRBV12-3 or TRBV12-4 and TRBJ2-1; D is possibly TRBD2 (5 bases). The CDR3 contains 11 residues. CDR3 sequence: CAGSGYNEQFF. Here the CDR3 DNA reads TGTGCCGGCAGCGGATACAATGAGCAGTTCTTC.

This clonotype has a handful of counts. This chain connects TRBV20-1 to TRBJ2-7; weak D call: TRBD2 (5 bases). The DNA matches TRBJ2-4 better at its end, which makes the J call doubtful. Germline V lookup: CDR1 DFQATT, CDR2 SNEGSKA (reference sequence). The CDR3 is 13 residues long. CDR3 in amino acids: CSARDRGLNIQYF. CDR3 coding DNA: TGCAGTGCTAGAGATCGGGGATTGAACATTCAGTACTTC.

The chain is built from TRBV20-1 and TRBJ1-1; D possibly corresponds to TRBD1 (6 bases). The germline V and J ends were trimmed by 5 bases and 5 bases, with 30 bases remaining between them. CDR1 is DFQATT, CDR2 SNEGSKA, per germline (reference sequence). The CDR3 contains 18 residues. CDR3 bases: TGCAGTGCTTCCGCCCCCATTGGCGGCTCACAGGGAGTAACTGAAGCTTTCTTT. It translates to CSASAPIGGSQGVTEAFF.

This clonotype was picked up a small number of times. A junction boundary mismatches the germline segment, possibly from a read error. The genes are TRBV7-7 and TRBJ2-3, with 7 bases matching TRBD2. CDR3 length: 17 amino acids. Germline values: CDR1 SSHAT, CDR2 FNYEAQ (reference sequence). The CDR3 coding sequence is TGTGCTAGCAGCCTCTCACCTAGCGGAGGTCGGATGGATACGCAGTATTTT. Its translation: CASSLSPSGGRMDTQYF. The whole variable domain, remainder taken from reference TRBV7-7 and TRBJ2-3, is GAGVSQSPRYKVTKRGQDVTLRCDPISSHATLYWYQQALGQGPEFLTYFNYEAQPDKSGLPSDRFSAERPEGSISTLTIQRTEQRDSAMYRCASSLSPSGGRMDTQYFGPGTRLTVL.

This clonotype has just a few counts. The chain is built from TRBV7-9 and TRBJ1-1, with D tentatively TRBD1 (6 bases). CDR3 length: 19 amino acids. Germline values: CDR1 SEHNR, CDR2 FQNEAQ (reference sequence). V was trimmed by 5 bases and J by 3 bases, leaving 28 bases between them. The CDR3 coding sequence is TGTGCCAGCAGCCAAACCGAGCCGGGACACAAATTGTGGTACACTGAAGCTTTCTTT. This codes for CASSQTEPGHKLWYTEAFF.

This chain uses TRBV20-1 with TRBJ2-7; D possibly corresponds to TRBD1 (5 bases). The V end was cut by 5 bases, the J end by 6 bases, with 23 bases between. The CDR3 extends over 15 amino acids. Looked up from germline, CDR1 is DFQATT and CDR2 is SNEGSKA (reference sequence). Written as DNA, the CDR3 is TGCAGTGCTCCGGAACAGTGGGGCAGTACCTGCGAGCAGTACTTC. As protein: CSAPEQWGSTCEQYF.

The genes are TRBV7-9 and TRBJ1-1; 10 nucleotides align to TRBD1. From germline, CDR1 is SEHNR and CDR2 FQNEAQ (reference sequence). CDR3 length: 16 residues. Germline trimming cut 6 bases from V and 4 bases from J; bases unmatched to any gene: 11. CDR3 region: CASRIPDRGLGTEAFF. The DNA for the CDR3 is TGTGCCAGCAGGATACCAGACAGGGGGCTAGGCACTGAAGCTTTCTTT.

V usage is TRBV5-1 and J usage is TRBJ1-3, with D uncertain. The CDR3 consists of 17 residues. V gave up 1 base and J gave up 0 bases, with 14 bases separating them. The germline V gene encodes CDR1 SGHRS and CDR2 YFSETQ. CDR3 sequence reads: CASSLNSVGSSGNTIYF. CDR3 DNA sequence: TGCGCCAGCAGCTTGAACTCAGTTGGGAGCTCTGGAAACACCATATATTTT.

This chain connects TRBV12-3 or TRBV12-4 to TRBJ1-4; a possible D gene is TRBD2 (5 bases). Matching the DNA end better, TRBJ2-2 makes the J call doubtful. The CDR3 covers 14 residues. The CDR3 sequence is CASREAGNTGELFF. The DNA for the CDR3 is TGTGCCAGCAGAGAGGCGGGTAACACCGGGGAGCTGTTTTTT.

The gene calls are TRBV5-8 and TRBJ1-4, with no clear D. The germline V gene has CDR1 SGHTS and CDR2 YDEGEE. The CDR3 is 16 amino acids. Between the trimmed V and J ends, which lost 3 bases and 2 bases, there was a span of 14 bases. The CDR3 spells CASSSRPGATNEKLFF. The CDR3 DNA reads TGTGCCAGCAGCTCAAGGCCAGGAGCTACTAATGAAAAACTGTTTTTT.

The V and J genes are TRBV7-9 and TRBJ2-4, with TRBD1 matching 7 bases. Trimming removed 4 bases from V and 0 bases from J; junction bases left unmatched: 15. CDR1 and CDR2 (germline): SEHNR, FQNEAQ (reference sequence). This CDR3 comprises 19 residues. CDR3 loop: CASSSRKGTDRLAKNIQYF. The CDR3 region has the DNA TGTGCCAGCAGCTCCCGAAAGGGGACAGACCGACTAGCCAAAAACATTCAGTACTTC.

V usage is TRBV5-1 and J usage is TRBJ2-5; D uncertain. Germline V gene data show CDR1 as SGHRS and CDR2 as YFSETQ. CDR3 size: 14 residues. V was cut by 0 bases and J by 1 base, with 7 bases left in between. This chain's CDR3 is CASSLEQPQETQYF. The CDR3 nucleotides read TGCGCCAGCAGCTTGGAACAGCCCCAAGAGACCCAGTACTTC.

V gene TRBV7-2 combines with J gene TRBJ2-7; 9 positions agree with TRBD2. The tail of the sequence fits TRBJ2-5 better, so the J call may be wrong. The germline V gene encodes CDR1 SGHTA and CDR2 FQGNSA. The CDR3 has 16 residues. The CDR3 loop is CASSEKRLAAQGTQYF. CDR3 bases: TGTGCCAGCAGCGAGAAAAGACTAGCGGCCCAGGGGACCCAGTACTTC.

This clonotype was detected many times. The chain is built from TRBV2 and TRBJ2-6; 7 bases match TRBD1. V gave up 10 bases and J gave up 0 bases; unmatched junction bases: 9. The germline V gene encodes CDR1 SNHLY and CDR2 FYNNEI. This CDR3 region has 16 residues. CDR3 region: CAITGTVSSGANVLTF. In DNA form, the CDR3 reads TGTGCCATAACCGGGACAGTTAGCTCTGGGGCCAACGTCCTGACTTTC.

This chain joins TRBV16 and TRBJ1-4, with 8 bases that match TRBD1. The CDR3 length is 16 residues. Germline CDR1 reads KGHSY; CDR2 reads FQNENV. V lost 2 bases, J lost 8 bases, and 10 bases stayed unmatched. For the CDR3, the DNA is TGTGCCAGCAGCCAAACCCCCAGGGGGCGGAAGGAAAAACTGTTTTTT. Protein product: CASSQTPRGRKEKLFF.

This clonotype was recorded a few times. This chain links TRBV7-8 with TRBJ2-4, with 8 bases aligning to TRBD1. The germline CDR1 and CDR2 sequences are SGHVS and FQNEAQ. The CDR3 sequence is 15 residues long. V lost 1 base to trimming and J lost 5 bases; unmatched junction nucleotides: 4. The CDR3 protein is CASSLVRGRENIQYF. CDR3 nucleotide sequence: TGTGCCAGCAGCTTAGTCAGGGGGCGAGAAAACATTCAGTACTTC. Full variable domain (rest looked up from reference TRBV7-8 and TRBJ2-4): GAGVSQSPRYKVAKRGQDVALRCDPISGHVSLFWYQQALGQGPEFLTYFQNEAQLDKSGLPSDRFFAERPEGSVSTLKIQRTQQEDSAVYLCASSLVRGRENIQYFGAGTRLSVL.

This clonotype was picked up one time. The V and J genes are TRBV5-1 and TRBJ1-2; 10 bases align to TRBD1. J was trimmed by 4 bases and V by 4 bases; bases with no gene match: 7. Germline V gene data show CDR1 as SGHRS and CDR2 as YFSETQ. The CDR3 is 15 amino acids. CDR3 coding DNA: TGCGCCAGCAGCCCCAGGGACAGGGGCGCCTATGGCTACACCTTC. It is translated as CASSPRDRGAYGYTF.

The chain employs TRBV29-1 and TRBJ2-5, with D uncertain. Germline values: CDR1 SQVTM, CDR2 ANQGSEA. The CDR3 has 15 amino acids. V was cut by 3 bases and J by 2 bases, with 16 bases left in between. The CDR3 DNA sequence: TGCAGCGTTGAGTTGTGGGGTAATACGCAAGAGACCCAGTACTTC. It codes for CSVELWGNTQETQYF. Filled out from reference TRBV29-1 and TRBJ2-5, the complete variable domain reads SAVISQKPSRDICQRGTSLTIQCQVDSQVTMMFWYRQQPGQSLTLIATANQGSEATYESGFVIDKFPISRPNLTFSTLTVSNMSPEDSSIYLCSVELWGNTQETQYFGPGTRLLVL.

The chain combines TRBV6-2 or TRBV6-3 with TRBJ2-1; TRBD1 is a possible D gene (5 bases). Germline-derived CDR1 and CDR2 are MNHEY and SVGEGT. The V end lost 5 bases, the J end lost 6 bases, and 26 bases lay between the germline ends. CDR3 size: 18 residues. The CDR3 DNA follows: TGTGCCAGCAGTCCCCCCCCAGGGCGCGGAGCAGGCGGCAATGAGCAGTTCTTC. Its translation: CASSPPPGRGAGGNEQFF.

A few counts support this clonotype. The J gene is TRBJ2-5, the V gene TRBV3-1, with D uncertain. Deletions cut 2 bases from V and 1 base from J, with 11 bases between. Germline lookup yields CDR1 LGHDT and CDR2 YNNKEL (reference sequence). The CDR3 consists of 15 residues. The CDR3 nucleotides are TGTGCCAGCAGCCAATCGGAGCATCGCCAAGAGACCCAGTACTTC. This sequence encodes CASSQSEHRQETQYF.

This clonotype showed up just a few times. The J gene is TRBJ1-5, the V gene TRBV2; TRBD1 matches at 8 bases. This CDR3 spans 14 amino acids. The trim removed 7 bases at V and 7 bases at J, leaving 9 bases unmatched. Germline V gene data show CDR1 as SNHLY and CDR2 as FYNNEI. The CDR3 DNA reads TGTGCCAGCAATCTAGCAGGGACAGGACAGCCCCAGCATTTT. Encoded protein: CASNLAGTGQPQHF.

The rearrangement joins TRBV20-1 to TRBJ2-1, with D perhaps TRBD2 (6 bases). The CDR3 consists of 14 residues. Trimming removed 3 bases from V and 6 bases from J, with 15 bases in between. The germline V gene encodes CDR1 DFQATT and CDR2 SNEGSKA (reference sequence). The CDR3 bases are TGCAGTGCTAGGGAGGGAAGTGCGGCCAATGAGCAGTTCTTC. Translation: CSAREGSAANEQFF.

This clonotype has a handful of counts. V gene TRBV27 combines with J gene TRBJ2-7, with D perhaps being TRBD1 or TRBD2 (6 bases each). Germline lookup yields CDR1 MNHEY and CDR2 SMNVEV (reference sequence). The CDR3 has 15 residues. Trimming cost V 6 bases and J 0 bases, with 15 bases left between them. CDR3 nucleotides: TGTGCCAGCAGGTCCATTAGGGGGGCCTCCTACGAGCAGTACTTC. The encoded protein is CASRSIRGASYEQYF.

This chain uses TRBV3-1 with TRBJ1-2; a weak D match, TRBD1 (6 bases). V was clipped by 1 base and J by 2 bases, with 11 bases between them. CDR1 is LGHDT, CDR2 YNNKEL, per germline (reference sequence). CDR3 length equals 15 residues. CDR3 coding DNA: TGTGCCAGCAGCCAAGTAGGAGGGGGGAACTATGGCTACACCTTC. This codes for CASSQVGGGNYGYTF.

The chain couples TRBV28 to TRBJ1-6; D remains unclear. The germline V gene has CDR1 MDHEN and CDR2 SYDVKM. The CDR3 contains 15 residues. Trimming left V 2 bases short and J 10 bases short, with 15 bases between. The CDR3 loop reads CASSLLPDGSSPLHF. The CDR3 DNA reads as TGTGCCAGCAGTTTACTCCCGGACGGTTCATCACCCCTCCACTTT.